Shown below are 5 T cell receptor beta chains from a single sample sequenced in a study of Graves' ophthalmopathy and Graves' hyperthyroidism. The TCR beta CDR3 regions underwent amplification from RNA transcripts. Second-round multiplex PCR came after first-round RT-PCR with HTBI primers. TCRdb processed the multiplex PCR reads anew with MiXCR; each CDR3 protein has one entry. This table holds some 410,000 distinct CDR3 sequences, around 21% found once. Material for sequencing was peripheral blood. Source of these receptors: a young woman with stable Graves' hyperthyroidism.

The chain combines TRBV6-1 with TRBJ2-5; no definite D call. The V end was cut by 8 bases, the J end by 0 bases, with 10 bases between. This CDR3 comprises 13 residues. Germline V gives CDR1 MNHNS, CDR2 SASEGT. In DNA, the CDR3 is TGTGCCAGCGGCATCCACGACCAAGAGACCCAGTACTTC. Protein product: CASGIHDQETQYF.

This clonotype was detected once. Possible read error: a much larger clone is one base away. J is TRBJ1-1 and V is TRBV20-1, with D possibly being TRBD1 (5 bases). The CDR3 is 14 amino acids. Germline CDR1 is DFQATT and CDR2 is SNEGSKA (reference sequence). CDR3 in DNA: TGCAGTGCTAGAGTTCCAGGGTTGGTGACTGAAGCTTGCTTT. It yields the protein CSARVPGLVTEACF.

Many counts were recorded for this clonotype. Relative to the germline gene, one junction end is altered; a read error may explain this. The chain joins TRBV4-1 to TRBJ1-2; D unclear. Germline V gene lookup returns CDR1 MGHRA and CDR2 YSYEKL. This CDR3 is 11 amino acids long. CDR3 loop: CASSQEGHLFF. The CDR3 DNA is TGCGCCAGCAGCCAAGAAGGCCATCTCTTCTTC.

In this sample, this clonotype turned up many times. The chain joins TRBV15 to TRBJ2-5; D is possibly TRBD1 (6 bases). The CDR3 has 16 amino acids. CDR1 is LNHNV and CDR2 is YYDKDF in the germline V gene (reference sequence). V lost 3 bases and J lost 4, with 18 bases in between. CDR3 protein: CATSSGDTHGGETQYF. CDR3 nucleotides: TGTGCCACCAGCAGTGGGGACACCCACGGCGGAGAGACCCAGTACTTC.

This clonotype came up many times. The chain couples TRBV29-1 to TRBJ2-7; tentative D call: TRBD1 (6 bases). Deletions cut 6 bases from V and 4 bases from J, with 19 bases between. CDR3 size: 14 residues. The germline V gene encodes CDR1 SQVTM and CDR2 ANQGSEA. This CDR3 is CSVGTGKHAYEQYF. The CDR3 DNA reads TGCAGCGTCGGAACAGGGAAACACGCTTACGAGCAGTACTTC.